Many counts were recorded for the clone carrying this T cell receptor beta chain. This record comes from a study of regulatory T cells in long-lasting Graves disease. CDR3-region Arm-PCR and iRepertoire HTBI primers produced the TCR beta libraries. TCRdb re-analysed the multiplex PCR reads in MiXCR, keeping a single row per CDR3 protein. The sample has a few hundred thousand distinct CDR3 sequences; approximately 12% are singletons. The CDR3 has 16 amino acids. J gave up 5 bases and V 3 bases, and 9 bases lay outside the gene matches. Germline CDR1 is MNHEY and CDR2 is SMNVEV (reference sequence). The time point: newly diagnosed GD, antithyroid drugs for less than 3 months. PBMCs provided the RNA from which the TCR library was made. These data also featured in a second study, about T cells in Graves' hyperthyroidism and ophthalmopathy. As that report states: HTBI primers were employed in a first-round RT-PCR of the TCR CDR3. Most clonotypes expanded in the thyroid (above 0.001) were also present in blood.

This sequence joins TRBV27 and TRBJ2-1; 8 bases are a match to TRBD2. The material was peripheral blood mononuclear cells (PBMCs), obtained at new diagnosis, from a patient treated with antithyroid drugs. This receptor was taken from a man aged 30-40 years with Graves disease. The CDR3 DNA reads as TGTGCCAGCAGTTTTTTGGCGGGAGGCGAAAACAATGAGCAGTTCTTC. This codes for CASSFLAGGENNEQFF.